The 15 T cell receptor beta chains presented below share a single source sample, sequenced in a study of blood T cell repertoires in COVID-19. Assay: immunoSEQ multiplex PCR; the TCRdb copy retains only in-frame clones and omits some. In the table there are a few hundred thousand clones, around 89% of which are singletons. Sequencing was performed on PBMCs or T cells enriched from blood (not recorded which). These receptors were collected from a man aged 35 to 55 who had recovered from COVID-19.

The chain links TRBV6-6 to TRBJ2-7; the D gene is possibly TRBD1 (7 bases). The length of the CDR3 is 24 residues. Germline values: CDR1 MNHNY, CDR2 SVGAGI (reference sequence). V dropped 6 bases and J dropped 3 bases, with 45 bases sitting between them. CDR3 protein: CASSSLGDFSGGFVGRRDSYEQYF. CDR3 coding DNA: TGTGCCAGCAGCTCGTTGGGCGACTTTTCAGGCGGATTCGTTGGCAGGCGGGACAGCTACGAGCAGTACTTC.

The gene calls are TRBV27 and TRBJ2-1; 11 bases are a match to TRBD2. The CDR3 loop spans 15 amino acids. Germline V gene data show CDR1 as MNHEY and CDR2 as SMNVEV (reference sequence). J lost 7 bases, V lost 5 bases, and 7 bases had no gene match. In DNA, the CDR3 is TGTGCCAGCAGTCCCCTAGCGGGAGGTTATAATGAGCAGTTCTTC. Its protein is CASSPLAGGYNEQFF.

The chain carries TRBV19 and TRBJ2-7; D unresolved. The germline V and J ends were trimmed by 5 bases and 4 bases, with 15 bases remaining between them. In germline, CDR1 is LNHDA, CDR2 SQIVND (reference sequence). The CDR3 extends over 14 amino acids. Written as DNA, the CDR3 is TGTGCCAGTAGTCAGAATAAATTTGGTTACGAGCAGTACTTC. Protein product: CASSQNKFGYEQYF.

The chain combines TRBV7-9 with TRBJ1-1; 11 nucleotides match TRBD1. Trimming removed 6 bases from V and 7 bases from J; junction bases left unmatched: 7. This CDR3 region has 14 residues. The V gene's germline CDR1 is SEHNR and CDR2 FQNEAQ (reference sequence). As DNA, the CDR3 is TGTGCCAGCAGATTGGACAGGGGGCGAGGTGAAGCTTTCTTT. It is translated as CASRLDRGRGEAFF.

This chain uses TRBV28 with TRBJ1-1; perhaps TRBD1 as D (5 bases). Germline CDR1 MDHEN, CDR2 SYDVKM. The CDR3 sequence is 15 residues long. V shed 6 bases and J shed 0 bases, with 14 bases lying between them. CDR3 sequence reads: CASRHMGGLNTEAFF. DNA for the CDR3: TGTGCCAGCAGACACATGGGGGGACTGAACACTGAAGCTTTCTTT.

The chain combines TRBV10-2 with TRBJ1-2; 9 bases are shared with TRBD1. The ends lost 4 bases at V and 4 bases at J; junction bases unmatched: 7. Germline CDR1 WSHSY, CDR2 SAAADI. The CDR3 totals 15 residues. The CDR3 DNA reads TGCGCCAGCAGTGTCTCCCGGACAGGGGCCTATGGCTACACCTTC. Encoded protein: CASSVSRTGAYGYTF.

The chain recombines TRBV7-9 with TRBJ1-6, with 7 bases lining up with TRBD1. With V trimmed by 2 bases and J by 12 bases, 10 bases remained unmatched. The CDR3 runs 15 residues. Germline V gene lookup returns CDR1 SEHNR and CDR2 FQNEAQ (reference sequence). The CDR3 DNA reads TGTGCCAGCAGCTTACGTTCGACAGGGAAGGAACCCCTCCACTTT. It yields the protein CASSLRSTGKEPLHF.

The gene calls are TRBV18 and TRBJ1-2; TRBD1 is a possible D gene (5 bases). Germline V gene lookup returns CDR1 KGHSH and CDR2 LQKENI. V lost 2 bases to trimming and J lost 2 bases, with 12 bases between them. There are 15 residues in the CDR3. The CDR3 here is CASSPILAGNYGYTF. The CDR3 region has the DNA TGTGCCAGCTCACCAATTTTGGCAGGGAACTATGGCTACACCTTC. Drawing the rest from reference TRBV18 and TRBJ1-2, the complete variable domain is NAGVMQNPRHLVRRRGQEARLRCSPMKGHSHVYWYRQLPEEGLKFMVYLQKENIIDESGMPKERFSAEFPKEGPSILRIQQVVRGDSAAYFCASSPILAGNYGYTFGSGTRLTVV.

The V gene is TRBV7-3, the J gene TRBJ1-1; no reliable D call. The length of the CDR3 is 13 residues. The V gene's germline CDR1 is SGHTA and CDR2 FQGTGA. V was trimmed by 4 bases and J by 3 bases, leaving 9 bases between them. CDR3 protein: CASSSRIYTEAFF. The CDR3 DNA reads TGTGCCAGCAGCTCGCGTATATACACTGAAGCTTTCTTT. Filled out from reference TRBV7-3 and TRBJ1-1, the complete variable domain reads GAGVSQTPSNKVTEKGKYVELRCDPISGHTALYWYRQSLGQGPEFLIYFQGTGAADDSGLPNDRFFAVRPEGSVSTLKIQRTERGDSAVYLCASSSRIYTEAFFGQGTRLTVV.

V gene TRBV27 combines with J gene TRBJ1-1, with TRBD1 as a possible D gene (5 bases). Germline-derived CDR1 and CDR2 are MNHEY and SMNVEV (reference sequence). V dropped 6 bases and J dropped 4 bases, with 24 bases sitting between them. The CDR3 consists of 17 residues. The chain's CDR3 is CASRPTDKGWVSTEAFF. The CDR3 coding sequence is TGTGCCAGCAGACCGACAGACAAAGGTTGGGTGAGCACTGAAGCTTTCTTT.

The gene calls are TRBV6-5 and TRBJ1-1, with 7 bases aligning to TRBD1. V trimming: 4 bases; J trimming: 0 bases; junction bases outside the gene matches: 2. This CDR3 is 14 amino acids long. The germline V gene has CDR1 MNHEY and CDR2 SVGAGI. The CDR3, as DNA: TGTGCCAGCAGTTTGACAGGGATGAACACTGAAGCTTTCTTT. Encoded protein: CASSLTGMNTEAFF.

The gene calls are TRBV13 and TRBJ1-2, with 8 bases that match TRBD1. This CDR3 is built from 13 residues. Germline assignment: CDR1 PRHDT and CDR2 FYEKMQ (reference sequence). J lost 7 bases, V lost 3 bases, and 4 bases had no gene match. The CDR3 coding sequence is TGTGCCAGCAGCTTTTGGACAGGGTTTGGCTACACCTTC. Translated: CASSFWTGFGYTF.

The CDR3 loop reads CASSEADRSSYEQYF. The DNA for the CDR3 is TGTGCCAGCAGTGAAGCGGACAGGAGCTCCTACGAGCAGTACTTC. This chain uses TRBV6-1 with TRBJ2-7; 7 bases fit TRBD1. Trimming removed 0 bases from V and 0 bases from J; junction bases left unmatched: 2. The germline V gene has CDR1 MNHNS and CDR2 SASEGT. The CDR3 spans 15 residues.

The rearrangement joins TRBV3-1 (or the pseudogene TRBV3-2) to TRBJ1-5; D perhaps matches TRBD1 (5 bases). Germline lookup yields CDR1 LGHDT and CDR2 YNNKEL (reference sequence). The CDR3 length is 19 residues. V lost 4 bases and J 2 bases, leaving 24 bases between the germline ends. The CDR3 region is CASSPFRRGIKGGNQPQHF. The CDR3 DNA sequence: TGTGCCAGCAGCCCGTTTCGGAGGGGCATTAAGGGTGGCAATCAGCCCCAGCATTTT.

This CDR3 reads CASSLAGVEPQHF. CDR3 in DNA: TGCGCCAGCAGCTTGGCCGGGGTTGAGCCCCAGCATTTT. The chain is built from TRBV5-1 and TRBJ1-5; D not certain. V gave up 0 bases and J gave up 8 bases, with 9 bases separating them. The CDR3 contains 13 residues. CDR1 SGHRS and CDR2 YFSETQ come from the germline V gene.